These 20 T cell receptor beta chains were sequenced from one sample in a study of OX40 agonist ivuxolimab in advanced cancers. The table came from immunoSEQ multiplex PCR; TCRdb's copy has only in-frame clones and leaves some out. The sample shows around 60,000 clones, about 86% of them seen only once. Sequencing used CD4+ or CD8+ T cells sorted from blood, obtained in a trial of the OX40 agonist ivuxolimab. The receptor source for this set is an adult with an advanced solid tumor such as melanoma, head and neck, liver or kidney cancer.

The genes are TRBV6-5 and TRBJ1-2; D perhaps matches TRBD1 (6 bases). CDR1 is MNHEY and CDR2 is SVGAGI in the germline V gene. V lost 2 bases to trimming and J lost 6 bases, with 13 bases between them. This CDR3 region has 14 residues. The CDR3 region is CASSYGGRANGYTF. The CDR3 region has the DNA TGTGCCAGCAGTTACGGGGGCAGGGCGAATGGCTACACCTTC.

CDR3 region: CAISESSGGISTDTQYF. Here the CDR3 DNA reads TGTGCCATCAGTGAGTCCTCAGGGGGCATAAGCACAGATACGCAGTATTTT. The chain joins TRBV10-3 to TRBJ2-3, with 8 bases that match TRBD1. Germline values: CDR1 ENHRY, CDR2 SYGVKD. J gave up 0 bases and V 0 bases, and 5 bases lay outside the gene matches. The CDR3 consists of 17 residues.

The chain recombines TRBV4-2 with TRBJ2-2; 11 nucleotides line up with TRBD2. The CDR3 has 17 residues. J was trimmed by 2 bases and V by 3 bases; bases with no gene match: 5. The germline CDR1 and CDR2 sequences are LGHNA and YNFKEQ. The CDR3 is CASSQRGLAANTGELFF. In nucleotides, the CDR3 is TGTGCCAGCAGCCAGAGGGGACTAGCGGCAAACACCGGGGAGCTGTTTTTT.

The rearrangement links TRBV1 to TRBJ2-2. TRBV1 is assigned pseudogene status. This CDR3 is 16 amino acids long. CDR3: CTSSHPRGPNTGELFF. The CDR3 DNA reads as TGCACCAGCAGCCATCCGAGGGGCCCGAACACCGGGGAGCTGTTTTTT.

The V and J genes are TRBV9 and TRBJ2-5; either TRBD1 or TRBD2 may supply D (5 bases each). With 4 bases removed from V and 1 base from J, the gap between germline ends came to 11 bases. This CDR3 has 14 amino acids. Germline CDR1 SGDLS, CDR2 YYNGEE. CDR3 sequence reads: CASSPRGFQETQYF. The CDR3 coding sequence is TGTGCCAGCAGCCCTCGGGGCTTCCAAGAGACCCAGTACTTC. Full variable domain (remainder filled in from reference TRBV9 and TRBJ2-5): DSGVTQTPKHLITATGQRVTLRCSPRSGDLSVYWYQQSLDQGLQFLIQYYNGEERAKGNILERFSAQQFPDLHSELNLSSLELGDSALYFCASSPRGFQETQYFGPGTRLLVL.

The chain couples TRBV2 to TRBJ1-2, with no clear D. V was clipped by 7 bases and J by 4 bases, with 16 bases between them. Per germline, CDR1 SNHLY and CDR2 FYNNEI. The CDR3 has 14 amino acids. The CDR3 loop is CASIITASPYGYTF. The CDR3 coding sequence is TGTGCCAGCATCATAACAGCCTCCCCCTATGGCTACACCTTC.

J is TRBJ2-5 and V is TRBV5-1, with 8 bases fitting TRBD1. V gave up 0 bases and J gave up 5 bases; unmatched junction bases: 6. CDR3 length: 15 amino acids. Germline V gene sequence: CDR1 SGHRS, CDR2 YFSETQ. The CDR3 sequence: CASSLGSGGSETQYF. The CDR3 DNA sequence: TGCGCCAGCAGCTTGGGATCAGGGGGCAGCGAGACCCAGTACTTC.

V and J are TRBV9 and TRBJ2-1; 8 bases line up with TRBD2. The CDR3 runs to 16 residues. Germline trimming cut 0 bases from V and 0 bases from J; bases unmatched to any gene: 2. CDR1 SGDLS and CDR2 YYNGEE come from the germline V gene. The CDR3 here is CASSVVRGGSYNEQFF. CDR3 nucleotides: TGTGCCAGCAGCGTAGTCCGGGGGGGCTCCTACAATGAGCAGTTCTTC.

The chain recombines TRBV7-9 with TRBJ1-2; the D gene is possibly TRBD1 (6 bases). V was pared by 11 bases and J by 7 bases, with 17 bases between. The V gene's germline CDR1 is SEHNR and CDR2 FQNEAQ (reference sequence). This CDR3 is built from 12 residues. Here the CDR3 reads CAATEGGGGYTF. In nucleotides, the CDR3 is TGTGCCGCCACCGAGGGGGGTGGTGGCTACACCTTC.

This clone was seen a handful of times. V is TRBV6-1 and J is TRBJ1-4, with D unresolved. Trimming pared 3 bases from V and 8 bases from J, leaving 16 bases between. This CDR3 is built from 15 residues. Looked up from germline, CDR1 is MNHNS and CDR2 is SASEGT. CDR3: CASSDRFGWEEKLFF. In DNA form, the CDR3 reads TGTGCCAGCAGTGACAGGTTTGGATGGGAGGAAAAACTGTTTTTT.

The chain recombines TRBV5-1 with TRBJ2-5, with 10 bases aligning to TRBD2. This CDR3 spans 18 amino acids. The germline V gene encodes CDR1 SGHRS and CDR2 YFSETQ. V gave up 4 bases and J gave up 2 bases; unmatched junction bases: 14. The CDR3 DNA reads TGCGCCAGCAGCGGTACTAGCGGGGCAAACCCGATACAAGAGACCCAGTACTTC. Amino acid sequence: CASSGTSGANPIQETQYF.

V usage is TRBV28 and J usage is TRBJ2-4; D is possibly TRBD1 (6 bases). There are 15 residues in the CDR3. V was pared by 5 bases and J by 8 bases, with 19 bases between. Germline CDR1 and CDR2: MDHEN and SYDVKM. CDR3 loop: CASSLQPPGQYIQYF. The CDR3 region has the DNA TGTGCCAGCAGTCTTCAGCCGCCGGGACAATACATTCAGTACTTC.

V is TRBV5-6 and J is TRBJ2-7, with D possibly TRBD1 on 5 matching bases. V lost 1 base to trimming and J lost 2 bases, with 13 bases between them. The length of the CDR3 is 15 residues. Germline assignment: CDR1 SGHDT and CDR2 YYEEEE. The CDR3 DNA follows: TGTGCCAGCAGCTTGTTGGGGCGCCGCCCCTACGAGCAGTACTTC. Its translation: CASSLLGRRPYEQYF.

The V and J genes are TRBV9 and TRBJ1-1; 7 bases map to TRBD1. The germline gives CDR1 SGDLS, CDR2 YYNGEE. The CDR3 extends over 16 amino acids. V lost 0 bases, J lost 3 bases, and 8 bases stayed unmatched. CDR3 DNA sequence: TGTGCCAGCAGCGTAGGGCTCCGGGACAGTGACACTGAAGCTTTCTTT. Its translation is CASSVGLRDSDTEAFF. Full variable domain (outside the CDR3, taken from reference TRBV9 and TRBJ1-1): DSGVTQTPKHLITATGQRVTLRCSPRSGDLSVYWYQQSLDQGLQFLIQYYNGEERAKGNILERFSAQQFPDLHSELNLSSLELGDSALYFCASSVGLRDSDTEAFFGQGTRLTVV.

The J gene is TRBJ1-1, the V gene TRBV7-6, with D tentatively TRBD1 (6 bases). The germline V and J ends were trimmed by 7 bases and 1 base, with 25 bases remaining between them. This CDR3 has 18 amino acids. Per germline, CDR1 SGHVS and CDR2 FNYEAQ. The DNA for the CDR3 is TGTGCCAGCAACCCACTACCGACAGGTCCCGGTGCGAACACTGAAGCTTTCTTT. Translation gives CASNPLPTGPGANTEAFF.

The gene calls are TRBV18 and TRBJ2-1; D is perhaps TRBD1 or TRBD2 (6 bases each). V was cut by 2 bases and J by 1 base, with 12 bases left in between. Germline V CDR1 and CDR2: KGHSH, LQKENI. The CDR3 is 16 amino acids. CDR3 DNA: TGTGCCAGCTCACCAAGGGGGGTGCTATCCTACAATGAGCAGTTCTTC. It specifies CASSPRGVLSYNEQFF.

This clone was counted once. This sequence joins TRBV9 and TRBJ1-1; D not certain. CDR3 length equals 12 residues. Germline CDR1 reads SGDLS; CDR2 reads YYNGEE. Trimming removed 3 bases from V and 7 bases from J, with 10 bases in between. The CDR3 spells CASSGLGFEAFF. CDR3 DNA: TGTGCCAGCAGCGGCCTGGGGTTTGAAGCTTTCTTT.

V is TRBV7-6 and J is TRBJ1-3; the match to TRBD1 covers 8 bases. This CDR3 comprises 14 residues. V shed 5 bases, J shed 4 bases, and the junction held 4 bases outside the gene matches. CDR1 is SGHVS and CDR2 is FNYEAQ in the germline V gene. Written as DNA, the CDR3 is TGTGCCAGCAGCGACGGACAGGGAGGAAACACCATATATTTT. Translated: CASSDGQGGNTIYF. Using reference TRBV7-6 and TRBJ1-3 for the parts outside the CDR3, the full variable domain is GAGVSQSPRYKVTKRGQDVALRCDPISGHVSLYWYRQALGQGPEFLTYFNYEAQQDKSGLPNDRFSAERPEGSISTLTIQRTEQRDSAMYRCASSDGQGGNTIYFGEGSWLTVV.

The chain joins TRBV6-4 to TRBJ2-2; D remains unclear. The CDR3 totals 17 residues. Trimming took 4 bases from V and 1 from J, leaving 16 bases between them. Germline CDR1 MRHNA, CDR2 SNTAGT. CDR3 DNA sequence: TGTGCCAGCAGTGCCAAAAAAGGGTTCAGGAACACCGGGGAGCTGTTTTTT. Encoded protein: CASSAKKGFRNTGELFF.

This chain uses TRBV4-1 with TRBJ2-2; D is tentatively TRBD1 or TRBD2 (6 bases each). The V end was cut by 0 bases, the J end by 2 bases, with 10 bases between. The CDR3 has 16 amino acids. CDR1 and CDR2 (germline): MGHRA, YSYEKL. CDR3 coding DNA: TGCGCCAGCAGCCAAGATCGGGGGCGAAACACCGGGGAGCTGTTTTTT. This encodes CASSQDRGRNTGELFF.